A selection of T cell receptor beta chains follows, all from one sample in a study of T cell responses to AZD1222 COVID-19 vaccine. Method: immunoSEQ multiplex PCR; TCRdb's copy keeps in-frame clones and lacks some. Among around 150,000 clones listed, roughly 92% were seen once. This sample comprised peripheral blood, obtained on day 0 of AZD1222 vaccination. All receptors come from an adult in good health. Both conserved end residues are part of each CDR3. D genes are given only for firm matches. Clone size is given for some rows only: seen once, a few or many times, or a class if the clone is expanded.

>.|TRBV15|.|TRBJ2-3
CATSSDGDNTDTQYF
TGTGCCACCAGCAGCGACGGGGACAACACAGATACGCAGTATTTT
>TRBD2|TRBV28|.|TRBJ2-7
CASSRLGGGPIEQYF
TGTGCCAGCAGCCGATTGGGCGGGGGGCCTATCGAGCAGTACTTC
>.|TRBV27|.|TRBJ1-1
CASRHRAMNTEAFF
TGTGCCAGCAGACACAGGGCTATGAACACTGAAGCTTTCTTT
>.|TRBV10-3|once|TRBJ1-3
CAISESRAGNTIYF
TGTGCCATCAGTGAGTCGAGGGCTGGAAACACCATATATTTT
>TRBD1|TRBV18|.|TRBJ1-1
CASSPIQGGTEAFF
TGTGCCAGCTCACCAATACAGGGGGGGACTGAAGCTTTCTTT
>TRBD2|TRBV4-1|.|TRBJ2-1
CASSQGPGTSRSEQFF
TGCGCCAGCAGCCAGGGTCCCGGGACTAGTAGATCTGAGCAGTTCTTC
>TRBD1|TRBV6-5|.|TRBJ2-7
CASSYLQGAYEQYF
TGTGCCAGCAGTTACCTACAGGGGGCCTACGAGCAGTACTTC
>.|TRBV2|.|TRBJ1-2
CASSRLGDAEYYGYTF
TGTGCCAGCAGTCGCCTGGGGGACGCCGAATACTATGGCTACACCTTC
>.|TRBV16|.|TRBJ1-5
CASRGGARQPQHF
TGTGCCAGCAGGGGGGGGGCGAGGCAGCCCCAGCATTTT
>.|TRBV6-5|.|TRBJ1-2
CASSTVGGTNYGYTF
TGTGCCAGCAGCACCGTCGGCGGAACTAACTATGGCTACACCTTC
>.|TRBV3-1/TRBV3-2|.|TRBJ1-4
CASSPAGETNEKLFF
TGTGCCAGCAGCCCCGCCGGGGAAACTAATGAAAAACTGTTTTTT
>.|TRBV2|.|TRBJ2-1
CASSDEQVVEQFF
TGTGCCAGCAGTGACGAACAGGTGGTGGAGCAGTTCTTC
>.|TRBV28|.|TRBJ1-1
CASRDENTEAFF
TGTGCCAGCAGGGACGAGAACACTGAAGCTTTCTTT
>.|TRBV28|.|TRBJ1-2
CASSGGGGDIIYGYTF
TGTGCCAGCAGTGGAGGTGGGGGAGATATCATCTATGGCTACACCTTC
>.|TRBV3-1/TRBV3-2|once|TRBJ1-1
CASSSRGLQVRTNTEAFF
TGTGCCAGCAGCTCCCGGGGTTTACAGGTTCGAACGAACACTGAAGCTTTCTTT
>.|TRBV10-3|.|TRBJ1-1
CAISESWGKNTEAFF
TGTGCCATCAGTGAGTCGTGGGGAAAGAACACTGAAGCTTTCTTT
>.|TRBV2|.|TRBJ1-6
CASRETPNNSPLHF
TGTGCCAGCAGGGAGACACCTAATAATTCACCCCTCCACTTT
>TRBD2|TRBV2|.|TRBJ2-2
CAGGLAGTLITGELFF
TGTGCCGGGGGACTAGCGGGAACTCTTATCACCGGGGAGCTGTTTTTT
>TRBD1|TRBV15|.|TRBJ2-1
CATSTQDRAGGASYNEQFF
TGTGCCACCAGCACCCAAGACCGCGCAGGGGGCGCGTCCTACAATGAGCAGTTCTTC
>.|TRBV28|.|TRBJ1-3
CASSPTGNTIYF
TGTGCCAGCAGTCCGACTGGAAACACCATATATTTT
>TRBD1|TRBV7-8|.|TRBJ1-3
CASSPGQGPLSVHTIYF
TGTGCCAGCAGCCCAGGACAGGGGCCCCTCTCGGTGCACACCATATATTTT
>TRBD1|TRBV5-1|.|TRBJ2-5
CASSRDREETQYF
TGCGCCAGCAGCCGGGACAGGGAAGAGACCCAGTACTTC
>TRBD1|TRBV5-4|.|TRBJ1-5
CASSWGTGSNQPQHF
TGTGCCAGCAGCTGGGGGACAGGGAGCAATCAGCCCCAGCATTTT
>TRBD2|TRBV5-1|.|TRBJ2-7
CASSWTSGNYEQYF
TGCGCCAGCAGCTGGACTAGCGGGAACTACGAGCAGTACTTC
>.|TRBV2|.|TRBJ1-5
CASSKVVQTQPQHF
TGTGCCAGCAGTAAGGTAGTGCAAACTCAGCCCCAGCATTTT
>.|TRBV9|.|TRBJ1-1
CASSVVGEGGAEAFF
TGTGCCAGCAGCGTAGTCGGGGAAGGAGGGGCTGAAGCTTTCTTT
>.|TRBV27|.|TRBJ2-6
CASSLESLSSGANVLTF
TGTGCCAGCAGTTTAGAGTCCCTCAGCTCTGGGGCCAACGTCCTGACTTTC
>.|TRBV12-3/TRBV12-4|.|TRBJ1-4
CASSLALEGKLFF
TGTGCCAGCAGCTTGGCATTGGAAGGTAAACTGTTTTTT
>.|TRBV5-6|.|TRBJ2-3
CASSLGQLQTDTQYF
TGTGCCAGCAGCTTGGGACAGCTTCAAACAGATACGCAGTATTTT
>.|TRBV2|once|TRBJ1-1
CASRVAGWVPEAFF
TGTGCCAGCAGGGTCGCAGGGTGGGTCCCTGAAGCTTTCTTT
>.|TRBV28|.|TRBJ1-6
CASSFGWDNSPLHF
TGTGCCAGCAGTTTTGGCTGGGATAATTCACCCCTCCACTTT
>.|TRBV5-1|.|TRBJ2-2
CASSLGGTANTGELFF
TGCGCCAGCAGCTTGGGCGGGACAGCGAACACCGGGGAGCTGTTTTTT
>.|TRBV28|.|TRBJ2-3
CASRGQDTQYF
TGTGCCAGCAGGGGTCAAGATACGCAGTATTTT
>.|TRBV28|.|TRBJ2-3
CASSLFRGSSTDTQYF
TGTGCCAGCAGTTTATTCCGGGGTTCTAGCACAGATACGCAGTATTTT
>.|TRBV20-1|.|TRBJ1-1
CSAETTEAFF
TGCAGTGCCGAGACCACTGAAGCTTTCTTT
>TRBD1|TRBV5-1|.|TRBJ2-7
CASSLSGTGISYEQYF
TGCGCCAGCAGCTTGTCCGGGACAGGTATCTCCTACGAGCAGTACTTC
>TRBD2|TRBV3-1/TRBV3-2|.|TRBJ2-3
CASSPSRTSGSPGRDTQYF
TGTGCCAGCAGCCCATCCCGGACTAGCGGGAGCCCGGGGAGAGATACGCAGTATTTT
>TRBD1|TRBV19|.|TRBJ1-5
CASRQGTYQPQHF
TGTGCCAGCAGACAGGGAACGTATCAGCCCCAGCATTTT
>.|TRBV27|.|TRBJ2-1
CASSTPRYSSYNEQFF
TGTGCCAGCAGTACCCCCCGGTACAGCTCCTACAATGAGCAGTTCTTC
>.|TRBV27|.|TRBJ2-7
CASFSSSYEQYF
TGTGCCAGCTTTTCGAGCTCCTACGAGCAGTACTTC
>TRBD1|TRBV9|.|TRBJ1-1
CASSGGQVRMNTEAFF
TGTGCCAGCAGCGGTGGACAGGTTCGAATGAACACTGAAGCTTTCTTT
>.|TRBV5-6|.|TRBJ2-3
CASSFLQGEDTQYF
TGTGCCAGCAGCTTCTTACAGGGAGAAGATACGCAGTATTTT
>TRBD1|TRBV6-1|.|TRBJ2-7
CASRIGQARSYEQYF
TGTGCCAGCAGGATTGGACAGGCCAGAAGCTACGAGCAGTACTTC
>TRBD1|TRBV5-6|.|TRBJ1-3
CASRLWTGHSGNTIYF
TGTGCCAGCAGACTCTGGACAGGGCACTCTGGAAACACCATATATTTT
>.|TRBV7-9|.|TRBJ2-1
CASSNTGLGFRGEQFF
TGTGCCAGCAGCAACACAGGGTTAGGGTTTCGGGGTGAGCAGTTCTTC
>.|TRBV9|.|TRBJ1-1
CASSAQGNTEAFF
TGTGCCAGCAGCGCACAGGGGAACACTGAAGCTTTCTTT
>.|TRBV7-9|.|TRBJ2-5
CASSLVAFQETQYF
TGTGCCAGCAGCCTGGTGGCCTTCCAAGAGACCCAGTACTTC
>TRBD1|TRBV2|.|TRBJ2-7
CASIRGTGVPYEQYF
TGTGCCAGCATTAGAGGGACAGGGGTCCCCTACGAGCAGTACTTC